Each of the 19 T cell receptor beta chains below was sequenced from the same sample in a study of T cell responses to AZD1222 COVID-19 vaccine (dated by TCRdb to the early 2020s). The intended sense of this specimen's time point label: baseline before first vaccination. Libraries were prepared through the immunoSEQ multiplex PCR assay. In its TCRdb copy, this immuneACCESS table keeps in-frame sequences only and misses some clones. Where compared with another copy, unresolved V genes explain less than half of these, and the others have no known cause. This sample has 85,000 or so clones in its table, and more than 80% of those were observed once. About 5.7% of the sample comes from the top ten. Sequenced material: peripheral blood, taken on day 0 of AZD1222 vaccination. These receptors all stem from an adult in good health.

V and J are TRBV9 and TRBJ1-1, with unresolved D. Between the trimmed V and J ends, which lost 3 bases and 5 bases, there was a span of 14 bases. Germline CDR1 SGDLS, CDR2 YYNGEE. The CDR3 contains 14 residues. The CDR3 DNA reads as TGTGCCAGCAGCGGGGAACTTGTTGGGACTGAAGCTTTCTTT. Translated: CASSGELVGTEAFF. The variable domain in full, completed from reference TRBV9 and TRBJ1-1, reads DSGVTQTPKHLITATGQRVTLRCSPRSGDLSVYWYQQSLDQGLQFLIQYYNGEERAKGNILERFSAQQFPDLHSELNLSSLELGDSALYFCASSGELVGTEAFFGQGTRLTVV.

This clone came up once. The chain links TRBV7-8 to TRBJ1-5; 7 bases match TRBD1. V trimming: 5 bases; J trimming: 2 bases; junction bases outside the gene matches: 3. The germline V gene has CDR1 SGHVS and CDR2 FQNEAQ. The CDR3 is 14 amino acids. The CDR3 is CASSHGQGNQPQHF. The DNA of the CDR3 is TGTGCCAGCAGCCACGGACAGGGCAATCAGCCCCAGCATTTT.

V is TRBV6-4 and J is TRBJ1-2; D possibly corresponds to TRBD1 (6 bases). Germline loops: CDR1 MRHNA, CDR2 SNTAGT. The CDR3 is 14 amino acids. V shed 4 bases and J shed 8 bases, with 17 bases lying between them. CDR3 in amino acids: CASSGNRDGRGYTF. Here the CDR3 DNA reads TGTGCCAGCAGTGGAAACAGGGACGGTAGGGGCTACACCTTC.

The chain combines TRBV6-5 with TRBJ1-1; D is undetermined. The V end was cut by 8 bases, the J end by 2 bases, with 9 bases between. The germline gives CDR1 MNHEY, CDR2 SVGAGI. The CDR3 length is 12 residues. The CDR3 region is CASLGGNTEAFF. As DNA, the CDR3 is TGTGCCAGCCTGGGCGGAAACACTGAAGCTTTCTTT.

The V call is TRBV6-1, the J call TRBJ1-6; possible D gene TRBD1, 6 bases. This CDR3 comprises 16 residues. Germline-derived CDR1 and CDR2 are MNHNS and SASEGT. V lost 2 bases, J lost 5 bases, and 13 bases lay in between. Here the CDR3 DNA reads TGTGCCAGCAGTGAATTCGGGGGGCGTAATAATTCACCCCTCCACTTT. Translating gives CASSEFGGRNNSPLHF.

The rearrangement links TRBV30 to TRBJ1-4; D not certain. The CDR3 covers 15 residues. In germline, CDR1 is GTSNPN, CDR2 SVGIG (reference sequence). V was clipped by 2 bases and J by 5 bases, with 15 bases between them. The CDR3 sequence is CAWSPLIVTNEKLFF. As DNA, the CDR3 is TGTGCCTGGAGTCCTCTAATAGTGACCAATGAAAAACTGTTTTTT.

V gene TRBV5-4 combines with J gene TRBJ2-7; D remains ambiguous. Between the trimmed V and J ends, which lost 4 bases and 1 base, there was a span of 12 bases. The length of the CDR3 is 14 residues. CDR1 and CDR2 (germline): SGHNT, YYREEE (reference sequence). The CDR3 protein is CASSVGFSSYEQYF. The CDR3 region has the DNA TGTGCCAGCAGCGTCGGTTTTTCGTCCTACGAGCAGTACTTC.

DNA of the CDR3: TGTGCCAGCAGCTTACGGCCTCCCAACACTGAAGCTTTCTTT. Its protein product is CASSLRPPNTEAFF. V is TRBV7-9 and J is TRBJ1-1, with no clear D. V gave up 2 bases and J gave up 2 bases, with 9 bases separating them. In germline, CDR1 is SEHNR, CDR2 FQNEAQ (reference sequence). This CDR3 has 14 residues. Drawing the rest from reference TRBV7-9 and TRBJ1-1, the complete variable domain is DTGVSQNPRHKITKRGQNVTFRCDPISEHNRLYWYRQTLGQGPEFLTYFQNEAQLEKSRLLSDRFSAERPKGSFSTLEIQRTEQGDSAMYLCASSLRPPNTEAFFGQGTRLTVV.

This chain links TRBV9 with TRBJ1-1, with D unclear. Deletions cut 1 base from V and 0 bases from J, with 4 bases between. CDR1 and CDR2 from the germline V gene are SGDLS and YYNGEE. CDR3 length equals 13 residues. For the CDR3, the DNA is TGTGCCAGCAGCGTACGGGTGAACACTGAAGCTTTCTTT. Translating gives CASSVRVNTEAFF.

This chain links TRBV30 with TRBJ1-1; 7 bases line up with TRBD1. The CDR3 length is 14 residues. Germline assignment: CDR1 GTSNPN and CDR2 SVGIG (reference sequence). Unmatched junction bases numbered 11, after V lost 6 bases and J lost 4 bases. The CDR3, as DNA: TGTGCCTGCACGGTGACAGGGTGGAGCACTGAAGCTTTCTTT. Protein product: CACTVTGWSTEAFF.

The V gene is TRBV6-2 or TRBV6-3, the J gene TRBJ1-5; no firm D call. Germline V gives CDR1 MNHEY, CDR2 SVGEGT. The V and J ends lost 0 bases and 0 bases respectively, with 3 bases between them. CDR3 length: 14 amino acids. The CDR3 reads CASSYSTSNQPQHF. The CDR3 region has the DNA TGTGCCAGCAGTTACTCGACTAGCAATCAGCCCCAGCATTTT.

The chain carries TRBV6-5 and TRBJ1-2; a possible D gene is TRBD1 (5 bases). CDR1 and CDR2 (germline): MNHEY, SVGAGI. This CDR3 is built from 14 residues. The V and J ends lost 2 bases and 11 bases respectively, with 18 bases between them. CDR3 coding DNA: TGTGCCAGCAGTTACGCGGAGGGAGAGGGGTCGTACACCTTC. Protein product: CASSYAEGEGSYTF.

The CDR3 nucleotides read TGCAGTGCTCATAGGAACACTGAAGCTTTCTTT. Its protein is CSAHRNTEAFF. The V call is TRBV20-1, the J call TRBJ1-1; D unclear. Deletions cut 5 bases from V and 1 base from J, with 5 bases between. CDR3 length equals 11 residues. CDR1 is DFQATT, CDR2 SNEGSKA, per germline (reference sequence).

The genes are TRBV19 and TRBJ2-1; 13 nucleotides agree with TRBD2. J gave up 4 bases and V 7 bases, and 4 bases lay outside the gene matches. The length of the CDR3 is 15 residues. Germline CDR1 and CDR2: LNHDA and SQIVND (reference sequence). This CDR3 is CASTILAGGYNEQFF. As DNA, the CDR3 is TGTGCCAGTACCATACTAGCGGGGGGGTACAATGAGCAGTTCTTC.

CDR3 DNA: TGTGCCAGCTCACCCGACAGGGGGTTGTGGACTGAAGCTTTCTTT. Its protein product is CASSPDRGLWTEAFF. The gene calls are TRBV18 and TRBJ1-1; 9 bases fit TRBD1. The CDR3 length is 15 residues. Trimming took 3 bases from V and 5 from J; bases not matched to a gene: 7. The V gene's germline CDR1 is KGHSH and CDR2 LQKENI.

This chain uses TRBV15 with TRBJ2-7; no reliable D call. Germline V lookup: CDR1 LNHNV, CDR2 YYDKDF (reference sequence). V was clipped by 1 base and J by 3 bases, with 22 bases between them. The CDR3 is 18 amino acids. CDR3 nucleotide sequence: TGTGCCACCAGCAGAGGCCACCGACAAACCAAGAGGCACTACGAGCAGTACTTC. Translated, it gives CATSRGHRQTKRHYEQYF. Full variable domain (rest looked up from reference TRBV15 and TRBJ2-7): DAMVIQNPRYQVTQFGKPVTLSCSQTLNHNVMYWYQQKSSQAPKLLFHYYDKDFNNEADTPDNFQSRRPNTSFCFLDIRSPGLGDTAMYLCATSRGHRQTKRHYEQYFGPGTRLTVT.

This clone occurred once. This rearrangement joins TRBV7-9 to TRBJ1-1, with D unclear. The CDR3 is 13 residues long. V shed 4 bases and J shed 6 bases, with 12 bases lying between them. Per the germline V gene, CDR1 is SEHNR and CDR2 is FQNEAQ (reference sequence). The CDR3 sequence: CASSSTGRSEAFF. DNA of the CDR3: TGTGCCAGCAGCTCCACCGGACGGTCTGAAGCTTTCTTT.

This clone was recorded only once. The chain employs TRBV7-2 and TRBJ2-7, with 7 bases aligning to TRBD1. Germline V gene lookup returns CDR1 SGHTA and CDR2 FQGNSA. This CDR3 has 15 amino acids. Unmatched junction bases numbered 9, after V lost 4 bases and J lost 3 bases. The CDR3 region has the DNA TGTGCCAGCAGCTATCAACCGGGACAGATCTACGAGCAGTACTTC. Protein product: CASSYQPGQIYEQYF.

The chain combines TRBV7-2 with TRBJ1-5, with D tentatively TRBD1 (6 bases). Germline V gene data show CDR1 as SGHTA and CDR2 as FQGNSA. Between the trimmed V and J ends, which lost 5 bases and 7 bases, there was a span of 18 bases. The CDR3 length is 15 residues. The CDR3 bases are TGTGCCAGCAGCCTTGTTAGCATACAGGGCCAGCCCCAGCATTTT. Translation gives CASSLVSIQGQPQHF. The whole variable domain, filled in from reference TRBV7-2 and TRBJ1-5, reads GAGVSQSPSNKVTEKGKDVELRCDPISGHTALYWYRQSLGQGLEFLIYFQGNSAPDKSGLPSDRFSAERTGGSVSTLTIQRTQQEDSAVYLCASSLVSIQGQPQHFGDGTRLSIL.